This T cell receptor (beta chain) was captured in a study of cytomegalovirus exposure and HLA in healthy donors. Notes on the study in general: Earlier findings revealed that most TCR beta V segments proved productive either about 87% or about 30% of the time. A later analysis reportedly found that, within productive TCRs, an Asian-associated ancestry cluster had fewer N-insertions than the mean observed across the roughly 700 donors. The study listed about 150 cytomegalovirus-associated TCR beta chains. With high specificity and sensitivity, the classifier reportedly diagnosed cytomegalovirus status.

This clone was counted only a few times. What it binds is not known. Use of 60 Vbeta and 13 Jbeta primers characterized the PCR. TCRdb keeps only in-frame clones here, not all; method: immunoSEQ multiplex PCR. The table includes about 220,000 clones, under 80% detected once. The J segment lost 10 bases and the V segment lost 0 bases, leaving 6 bases of the junction unmatched. CDR3 length: 15 residues. CDR1 is LNHNV, CDR2 YYDKDF, per germline (reference sequence). The receptor was derived from a woman in her thirties in good health and CMV-seronegative. The chain links TRBV15 to TRBJ1-6, with TRBD1 matching 7 bases. The material sequenced was PBMCs. CDR3 bases: TGTGCCACCAGCAGAGATAGGGACAGCTTCTCACCCCTCCACTTT. It specifies CATSRDRDSFSPLHF.